Following are 18 T cell receptor beta chains from one sample sequenced in a study of OX40 agonist ivuxolimab in advanced cancers. Repertoires were generated with immunoSEQ multiplex PCR, while TCRdb's copy carries only in-frame clones and drops some. The data contain around 80,000 clones, about 86% of them singletons. This sample comprised CD4+ or CD8+ T cells sorted from blood, obtained in a trial of the OX40 agonist ivuxolimab. These receptors were taken from an adult with an advanced solid tumor such as melanoma, head and neck, liver or kidney cancer.

The V and J genes are TRBV27 and TRBJ2-2, with 10 bases aligning to TRBD2. Germline loops: CDR1 MNHEY, CDR2 SMNVEV (reference sequence). CDR3 size: 15 residues. Trimming cost V 9 bases and J 4 bases; bases outside gene matches: 8. The CDR3 DNA sequence: TGTGCCAGTAGTATTAGCGGGGGGAGCACCGGGGAGCTGTTTTTT. Translating gives CASSISGGSTGELFF.

This clone appeared a few times. V gene TRBV18 combines with J gene TRBJ1-5; the D is unclear. Trimming cost V 4 bases and J 7 bases, with 11 bases left between them. Germline assignment: CDR1 KGHSH and CDR2 LQKENI. CDR3 length: 13 amino acids. CDR3 in amino acids: CASSLGDGQPQHF. The CDR3 region has the DNA TGTGCCAGCTCACTCGGCGACGGCCAGCCCCAGCATTTT.

The gene calls are TRBV7-9 and TRBJ2-7; 9 bases are a match to TRBD1. V gave up 4 bases and J gave up 0 bases; unmatched junction bases: 10. The length of the CDR3 is 17 residues. Germline-derived CDR1 and CDR2 are SEHNR and FQNEAQ (reference sequence). Written as DNA, the CDR3 is TGTGCCAGCAGCTCTCTGGGGGGACAGGGTTACTCCTACGAGCAGTACGTC. Its protein product is CASSSLGGQGYSYEQYV.

This clone came up once. The chain is built from TRBV29-1 and TRBJ1-3; D uncertain. CDR1 and CDR2 from the germline V gene are SQVTM and ANQGSEA. V was cut by 3 bases and J by 0 bases, with 6 bases left in between. The CDR3 sequence is 13 residues long. This CDR3 reads CSVEPNSGNTIYF. CDR3 DNA: TGCAGCGTTGAGCCTAACTCTGGAAACACCATATATTTT.

Only one count was recorded for this clone. CDR3 DNA: TGTGCCAGCAGCAAAGAGAGAACCCCGTACACAGATACGCAGTATTTT. This encodes CASSKERTPYTDTQYF. The chain carries TRBV21-1 and TRBJ2-3; TRBD2 is the table's D call and was not checked against the DNA. TRBV21-1 is termed a pseudogene. The length of the CDR3 is 16 residues.

The chain joins TRBV19 to TRBJ1-5; D call uncertain. This CDR3 has 13 amino acids. With 4 bases removed from V and 4 bases from J, the gap between germline ends came to 8 bases. Germline V CDR1 and CDR2: LNHDA, SQIVND (reference sequence). The CDR3 nucleotides read TGTGCCAGTAGTAGGGTAGCGAATCAGCCCCAGCATTTT. Residues: CASSRVANQPQHF.

The chain has TRBV28 and TRBJ2-3; D is possibly TRBD1 (6 bases). Germline V CDR1 and CDR2: MDHEN, SYDVKM. With 5 bases removed from V and 4 bases from J, the gap between germline ends came to 13 bases. The CDR3 is 14 amino acids. CDR3 region: CASSDQGGPDTQYF. Here the CDR3 DNA reads TGTGCCAGCAGTGACCAAGGGGGACCAGATACGCAGTATTTT.

The chain employs TRBV7-9 and TRBJ1-1; the match to TRBD1 covers 7 bases. Germline V lookup: CDR1 SEHNR, CDR2 FQNEAQ (reference sequence). V was clipped by 1 base and J by 6 bases; unmatched bases: 5. This CDR3 region has 14 residues. CDR3 DNA: TGTGCCAGCAGCTTAGAGGGGACAGAATCTGAAGCTTTCTTT. It yields the protein CASSLEGTESEAFF. The full variable domain, in which reference TRBV7-9 and TRBJ1-1 provide the parts outside the CDR3, is DTGVSQNPRHKITKRGQNVTFRCDPISEHNRLYWYRQTLGQGPEFLTYFQNEAQLEKSRLLSDRFSAERPKGSFSTLEIQRTEQGDSAMYLCASSLEGTESEAFFGQGTRLTVV.

The chain is built from TRBV10-2 and TRBJ1-1; no definite D call. V lost 0 bases to trimming and J lost 1 base, with 6 bases between them. Germline V gives CDR1 WSHSY, CDR2 SAAADI. CDR3 length: 14 residues. CDR3 region: CASSESSGNTEAFF. The CDR3 DNA sequence: TGCGCCAGCAGTGAGTCGTCCGGGAACACTGAAGCTTTCTTT.

V and J are TRBV6-1 and TRBJ2-5; unclear D gene. The length of the CDR3 is 15 residues. Germline V gives CDR1 MNHNS, CDR2 SASEGT. V was shortened by 8 bases and J by 5 bases, with 21 bases between the two germline ends. The CDR3 spells CASLSWDARKETQYF. CDR3 nucleotide sequence: TGTGCCAGCCTTAGCTGGGATGCTAGGAAGGAGACCCAGTACTTC.

The chain recombines TRBV6-5 with TRBJ1-1, with D possibly being TRBD1 (5 bases). The CDR3 spans 16 residues. The germline V gene has CDR1 MNHEY and CDR2 SVGAGI. V lost 2 bases, J lost 0 bases, and 13 bases lay in between. CDR3 in DNA: TGTGCCAGCAGTTACACAGCACAGGACATGAACACTGAAGCTTTCTTT. Residues: CASSYTAQDMNTEAFF.

The chain joins TRBV28 to TRBJ2-7; 10 nucleotides line up with TRBD1. This CDR3 contains 15 residues. Germline-derived CDR1 and CDR2 are MDHEN and SYDVKM. Unmatched junction bases numbered 11, after V lost 7 bases and J lost 5 bases. This chain's CDR3 is CASTLIGTGDHEQYF. CDR3 coding DNA: TGTGCCAGCACTTTGATCGGGACAGGGGACCACGAGCAGTACTTC.

The chain uses TRBV7-2 and TRBJ2-4, with D perhaps TRBD1 (6 bases). Germline V gene sequence: CDR1 SGHTA, CDR2 FQGNSA. V was clipped by 5 bases and J by 1 base, with 15 bases between them. The CDR3 has 16 residues. CDR3 DNA: TGTGCCAGCAGCGCGAACAGGGCTATGGCCAAAAACATTCAGTACTTC. Translating gives CASSANRAMAKNIQYF.

This chain joins TRBV14 and TRBJ2-3; 10 bases line up with TRBD2. Germline CDR1 reads SGHDN; CDR2 reads FVKESK. The trim removed 4 bases at V and 3 bases at J, leaving 1 base unmatched. The CDR3 contains 14 residues. The CDR3 loop reads CASSPTSGTDTQYF. The DNA for the CDR3 is TGTGCCAGCAGCCCGACTAGCGGGACAGATACGCAGTATTTT.

The chain has TRBV27 and TRBJ2-1; D remains ambiguous. The ends were cut back, 2 bases at V and 0 bases at J, with 11 bases in the middle. The germline CDR1 and CDR2 sequences are MNHEY and SMNVEV (reference sequence). The CDR3 is 16 amino acids. CDR3 sequence: CASSLLLRSSYNEQFF. The CDR3 DNA reads TGTGCCAGCAGTTTACTTTTGCGGAGCTCCTACAATGAGCAGTTCTTC.

The chain uses TRBV7-9 and TRBJ2-2; D might be TRBD1 or TRBD2, each matching 5 bases. Germline V gene data show CDR1 as SEHNR and CDR2 as FQNEAQ (reference sequence). Deletions cut 4 bases from V and 4 bases from J, with 22 bases between. The CDR3 spans 18 residues. CDR3 nucleotides: TGTGCCAGCAGCTGGTTCGCAGGGATGGACTGGGTCACCGGGGAGCTGTTTTTT. It codes for CASSWFAGMDWVTGELFF.

This chain joins TRBV4-3 and TRBJ1-3; maybe TRBD1 (6 bases). The V gene's germline CDR1 is LGHNA and CDR2 YSLEER. Trimming cost V 2 bases and J 0 bases, with 20 bases left between them. The length of the CDR3 is 19 residues. CDR3: CASSQLWGASSVSGNTIYF. The CDR3 DNA reads TGCGCCAGCAGCCAATTATGGGGGGCCAGCTCCGTCTCTGGAAACACCATATATTTT.

This chain joins TRBV6-6 and TRBJ2-1; 11 bases are a match to TRBD2. CDR3 length: 15 amino acids. Germline CDR1 and CDR2: MNHNY and SVGAGI (reference sequence). V lost 2 bases and J lost 8; bases outside the gene matches: 5. The chain's CDR3 is CASSYLAGGSDEQFF. As DNA, the CDR3 is TGTGCCAGCAGTTACCTAGCGGGGGGAAGCGATGAGCAGTTCTTC.